Shown below are 5 T cell receptor beta chains from a single sample sequenced in a study of T cell responses to AZD1222 COVID-19 vaccine. Clones were read by immunoSEQ multiplex PCR, and TCRdb kept only the in-frame ones, dropping some. The sample contains tens of thousands of clones, 81% of which appear only once. The sample here was peripheral blood, taken 28 days after the second AZD1222 dose. The receptor set was obtained from an adult who received the AZD1222 COVID-19 vaccine.

This clone was picked up one time. This sequence joins TRBV9 and TRBJ2-5; 8 bases are a match to TRBD1. V lost 4 bases, J lost 4 bases, and 15 bases stayed unmatched. There are 17 residues in the CDR3. The germline CDR1 and CDR2 sequences are SGDLS and YYNGEE. The CDR3 spells CASSPGTGTFGGETQYF. The CDR3 DNA reads as TGTGCCAGCAGCCCAGGGACAGGCACTTTTGGGGGAGAGACCCAGTACTTC.

V is TRBV2 and J is TRBJ2-4; 9 bases align to TRBD2. Germline V gene lookup returns CDR1 SNHLY and CDR2 FYNNEI. This CDR3 contains 16 residues. Germline trimming cut 7 bases from V and 0 bases from J; bases unmatched to any gene: 7. CDR3 region: CASTSSGGLAKNIQYF. CDR3 DNA sequence: TGTGCCAGCACCTCAAGCGGGGGGCTAGCCAAAAACATTCAGTACTTC.

The rearrangement uses TRBV13 and TRBJ1-1; D gene ambiguous. The V and J ends lost 4 bases and 9 bases respectively, with 12 bases between them. The length of the CDR3 is 12 residues. The V gene's germline CDR1 is PRHDT and CDR2 FYEKMQ (reference sequence). CDR3 amino acids: CASSSEYTQAFF. The CDR3 DNA reads as TGTGCCAGCAGCTCGGAATATACACAAGCTTTCTTT.

The chain has TRBV9 and TRBJ2-1; a possible D gene is TRBD2 (5 bases). The CDR3 spans 16 residues. The V and J ends lost 0 bases and 7 bases respectively, with 17 bases between them. Germline V CDR1 and CDR2: SGDLS, YYNGEE. CDR3 region: CASSVGLANGLNEQFF. Here the CDR3 DNA reads TGTGCCAGCAGCGTAGGTCTAGCTAACGGGTTGAATGAGCAGTTCTTC.

V and J are TRBV7-9 and TRBJ1-5; 9 bases align to TRBD1. This CDR3 contains 16 residues. Germline trimming cut 4 bases from V and 4 bases from J; bases unmatched to any gene: 8. Germline V gene sequence: CDR1 SEHNR, CDR2 FQNEAQ (reference sequence). The CDR3 sequence: CASSSRQTGGNQPQHF. DNA of the CDR3: TGTGCCAGCAGCTCTCGGCAGACAGGGGGGAATCAGCCCCAGCATTTT.